This T cell receptor beta chain was sequenced in a study of siplizumab effects on memory and regulatory T cells. Study conclusions and caveats: Siplizumab caused a significant drop in alloreactive sequences traceable to unstimulated CD4+ memory cells.

Of note for this clone: The antigen remains undetermined. Within the sample, other DNA sequences also encode this same CDR3.

Per sample, the assay covered approximately 91,000 TCR templates. Data came from immunoSEQ multiplex PCR; TCRdb stores just in-frame clones and leaves some out. The sample has 100,000 or so clones, more than 85% seen once. V was clipped by 3 bases and J by 4 bases, with 5 bases between them. The CDR3 has 12 amino acids. The germline V gene has CDR1 KGHSH and CDR2 LQKENI. This TCR came from a human donor in good health. Some clones in this sample may be carry-over from other donors' samples. The sequenced material came from CD4+ T cells sorted from blood. This rearrangement joins TRBV18 to TRBJ2-3; no clear D gene. DNA of the CDR3: TGTGCCAGCTCACCCCAATCAGATACGCAGTATTTT. The encoded protein is CASSPQSDTQYF.